This T cell receptor (beta chain) was captured in a study of cytomegalovirus exposure and HLA in healthy donors. Germline values: CDR1 SGHRS, CDR2 YFSETQ. The CDR3 is 15 amino acids. Trimming removed 4 bases at V and 2 bases at J, with 14 bases between. Amplification used 60 Vbeta primers and 13 Jbeta primers. Libraries were prepared by immunoSEQ multiplex PCR; TCRdb keeps only in-frame clonotypes and omits some of them. The table shows about 93,000 clones, with 82% occurring only once. As to this clone: This same CDR3 is encoded by further DNA sequences in the sample.

Sequencing input: PBMCs. The chain carries TRBV5-1 and TRBJ2-3, with D perhaps matching TRBD1 (6 bases). This TCR came from a man between 50 and 59 years old in good health and CMV-seronegative. Here the CDR3 reads CASSPRTEFTDTQYF. CDR3 DNA sequence: TGCGCCAGCAGCCCGAGGACAGAGTTCACAGATACGCAGTATTTT.